Listed here are 29 T cell receptor beta chains from one sample, sequenced in a study of T cells in women clearing cervical HPV infection. Sequenced by immunoSEQ multiplex PCR; TCRdb stores in-frame clones only, minus some. The table lists tens of thousands of clones. Sequencing input: blood buffy coat. The receptors stem from a woman between 18 and 75 years old with a cervical HPV16 infection that either progressed to CIN3+ or cleared (not recorded which).

A note on this clone: Read sequence stops 3 residues before the CDR3 end, and the germline J gene provides the missing end. The V call is TRBV18, the J call TRBJ2-7, with 9 bases identical to TRBD2. Losses at the gene ends were 1 base for V and 6 bases for J; bases not matched to a gene: 1. This CDR3 contains 13 residues. Germline V gene lookup returns CDR1 KGHSH and CDR2 LQKENI. CDR3 protein: CASSPLAGAEQYF. The covered CDR3 bases are TGTGCCAGCTCACCACTAGCGGGGGCCGAG.

About this clone: The read ends 3 residues shy of where the CDR3 ends; the end is completed using the germline J gene. The V call is TRBV7-8, the J call TRBJ2-2; 9 bases map to TRBD1. V gave up 4 bases and J gave up 4 bases; unmatched junction bases: 10. The CDR3 contains 17 residues. Germline V CDR1 and CDR2: SGHVS, FQNEAQ. CDR3 DNA, as far as it was read: TGTGCCAGCAGCTCAAAAGGCGGGACAGGGAGCACCGGGGAG. It codes for CASSSKGGTGSTGE. The entire CDR3 sequence reads CASSSKGGTGSTGELFF.

As regards this clone: The CDR3 is cut off 3 residues early in the read; its end comes from the germline J gene. The chain couples TRBV20-1 to TRBJ2-7; D gene unclear. Germline CDR1 reads DFQATT; CDR2 reads SNEGSKA (reference sequence). V lost 4 bases to trimming and J lost 2 bases, with 9 bases between them. There are 12 residues in the CDR3. CDR3 protein: CSAKVNTYEQYF. CDR3 DNA, as far as it was read: TGCAGTGCTAAAGTAAACACCTACGAG.

As to this clone: Read data end 3 residues before the CDR3 end; the end is taken from the germline J gene. The V and J genes are TRBV20-1 and TRBJ2-3; 10 bases fit TRBD2. The CDR3 is 15 amino acids. After removal of 5 bases from V and 0 bases from J, the junction contained 5 bases not matched to a gene. Per the germline V gene, CDR1 is DFQATT and CDR2 is SNEGSKA (reference sequence). CDR3 protein: CSASGTSVSTDTQYF. The covered CDR3 bases are TGCAGTGCTTCAGGGACTAGCGTTAGCACAGATACG.

In regard to this clone: The read comes to an end 3 residues before the CDR3 does, leaving the germline J gene to fill in the end. The V and J genes are TRBV2 and TRBJ2-1; 8 bases align to TRBD2. Looked up from germline, CDR1 is SNHLY and CDR2 is FYNNEI. V shed 10 bases and J 1 base; nucleotides not matched to a gene: 18. The CDR3 is made up of 18 amino acids. CDR3 protein: CATDSGKLKTRSYNEQFF. The sequenced CDR3 bases are TGTGCCACGGATAGCGGGAAACTGAAAACACGGTCCTACAATGAG.

On this clone itself: Read coverage stops 3 residues before the CDR3 terminus; the germline J gene supplies the remainder. V is TRBV2 and J is TRBJ2-1; 13 bases align to TRBD2. Losses at the gene ends were 2 bases for V and 7 bases for J; bases not matched to a gene: 2. This CDR3 has 15 residues. Looked up from germline, CDR1 is SNHLY and CDR2 is FYNNEI. CDR3 bases read: TGTGCCAGCAGTGAAAAGACTAGCGGGAGGAATGAG. As protein: CASSEKTSGRNE. The CDR3 in its entirety is CASSEKTSGRNEQFF.

Notes on this clone: The CDR3 end falls 3 residues outside the read, so it is completed with the germline J gene. The chain has TRBV20-1 and TRBJ1-5; 7 bases are a match to TRBD1. The germline V gene encodes CDR1 DFQATT and CDR2 SNEGSKA (reference sequence). V was clipped by 0 bases and J by 8 bases; unmatched bases: 4. The CDR3 spans 13 residues. Partial CDR3 DNA: TGCAGTGCTAGAGATACAGGGGAAGAGCCC. Amino acid sequence: CSARDTGEEP. The whole CDR3 protein reads CSARDTGEEPQHF.

Note on this clone: Read coverage stops 3 residues before the CDR3 terminus; the germline J gene supplies the remainder. This sequence joins TRBV2 and TRBJ2-3, with 13 positions matching TRBD2. The CDR3 length is 16 residues. The germline gives CDR1 SNHLY, CDR2 FYNNEI. V gave up 8 bases and J gave up 4 bases; unmatched junction bases: 9. CDR3 residues: CASPRTSGSGADTQYF. Partial CDR3 DNA: TGTGCCAGCCCTAGGACTAGCGGGAGTGGAGCAGATACG.

Of note for this clone: The CDR3 end lies 3 residues beyond the end of the read and is filled in from the germline J gene. This rearrangement joins TRBV7-3 to TRBJ2-3; D is unclear. Germline CDR1 and CDR2: SGHTA and FQGTGA. V lost 5 bases to trimming and J lost 3 bases, with 12 bases between them. This CDR3 contains 14 residues. This CDR3 is CASSESRWTDTQYF. The part of the CDR3 DNA that was read is TGTGCCAGCAGCGAGTCCAGATGGACAGATACG.

A remark on this clone: Coverage ceases 3 residues before the CDR3 finishes, and the germline J gene fills in the end. V gene TRBV9 combines with J gene TRBJ2-3; D ambiguous. Germline CDR1 SGDLS, CDR2 YYNGEE. Trimming stripped 3 bases from V and 7 bases from J, with 9 bases between. The CDR3 sequence is 12 residues long. The CDR3 here is CASSDSLNTQYF. The part of the CDR3 DNA that was read is TGTGCCAGCAGCGACAGTCTGAATACG.

Concerning this clone: The missing CDR3 end, 3 residues past where the read stops, is filled in from the germline J gene. This chain connects TRBV11-3 to TRBJ2-7, with 7 nucleotides matching TRBD1. V shed 5 bases, J shed 4 bases, and the junction held 5 bases outside the gene matches. CDR1 and CDR2 (germline): SGHNT, YENEEA. The CDR3 extends over 13 amino acids. The covered CDR3 bases are TGTGCCAGCAGCCGACAGGGCGGGTACGAG. Protein product: CASSRQGGYE. The full CDR3 protein is CASSRQGGYEQYF.

The CDR3 is CSAWGRGGETQYF. The sequenced part of the CDR3 DNA is TGCAGTGCTTGGGGGCGCGGGGGAGAGACC. This chain connects TRBV20-1 to TRBJ2-5; D possibly corresponds to TRBD2 (7 bases). The read gets to within 3 residues of the CDR3 end, and the germline J gene fills in the rest. The CDR3 contains 13 residues. Trimming removed 5 bases from V and 4 bases from J, with 14 bases in between. The germline V gene has CDR1 DFQATT and CDR2 SNEGSKA (reference sequence).

As to this clone: The read finishes 3 residues shy of the CDR3 end, and the germline J gene is used to complete it. This rearrangement joins TRBV3-1 (or the pseudogene TRBV3-2) to TRBJ2-5; a weak D match, TRBD1 (5 bases). V was cut by 5 bases and J by 5 bases, with 15 bases left in between. CDR1 is LGHDT and CDR2 is YNNKEL in the germline V gene (reference sequence). The CDR3 sequence is 14 residues long. The CDR3 loop is CASSSGLAQETQYF. CDR3 DNA (partial): TGTGCCAGCAGCTCAGGGTTAGCACAGGAGACC.

In regard to this clone: The CDR3 end is not reached by the read, which stops 3 residues before it; the germline J gene fills it in. This chain links TRBV10-3 with TRBJ1-2; D perhaps matches TRBD1 (5 bases). Germline V gives CDR1 ENHRY, CDR2 SYGVKD. Deletions cut 0 bases from V and 4 bases from J, with 9 bases between. The CDR3 extends over 14 amino acids. This CDR3 is CAISESKDTYGYTF. The CDR3 bases that were read are TGTGCCATCAGTGAGTCGAAGGACACCTATGGC.

About this clone itself: Read coverage stops 3 residues before the CDR3 terminus; the germline J gene supplies the remainder. This rearrangement joins TRBV5-4 to TRBJ1-4; D possibly corresponds to TRBD1 (5 bases). This CDR3 comprises 14 residues. Germline V gives CDR1 SGHNT, CDR2 YYREEE (reference sequence). Trimming took 3 bases from V and 8 from J, leaving 14 bases between them. The covered CDR3 bases are TGTGCCAGCAGCTCAGGGCTAGGGCCGGAAAAA. Amino acid sequence: CASSSGLGPEK. From start to end, the CDR3 is CASSSGLGPEKLFF.

Worth noting for this clone: The CDR3 is cut off 3 residues early in the read; its end comes from the germline J gene. The chain carries TRBV6-1 and TRBJ2-7; 10 positions agree with TRBD2. Losses at the gene ends were 2 bases for V and 3 bases for J; bases not matched to a gene: 7. This CDR3 is 16 amino acids long. Germline CDR1 reads MNHNS; CDR2 reads SASEGT. CDR3: CASSESITSGNYEQYF. Incomplete CDR3 DNA: TGTGCCAGCAGTGAATCTATAACTAGCGGGAACTACGAG.

This clone is deemed medium-sized by its frequency. Read data end 3 residues before the CDR3 end; the end is taken from the germline J gene. The chain combines TRBV7-3 with TRBJ2-1, with a tentative D call TRBD1 (7 bases). Germline lookup yields CDR1 SGHTA and CDR2 FQGTGA. The germline V and J ends were trimmed by 3 bases and 5 bases, with 11 bases remaining between them. The CDR3 consists of 14 residues. CDR3 region: CASSFQGGDNEQFF. The DNA read from the CDR3 is TGTGCCAGCAGCTTCCAGGGGGGTGACAATGAG.

Comments on this clone: Sequencing ends 3 residues short of the CDR3 end; the germline J gene provides the rest. The chain is built from TRBV2 and TRBJ2-4; D unresolved. Germline V CDR1 and CDR2: SNHLY, FYNNEI. Trimming took 5 bases from V and 0 from J, leaving 5 bases between them. The CDR3 runs to 13 residues. The DNA read from the CDR3 is TGTGCCAGCAGTCTAATAGCCAAAAACATT. This codes for CASSLIAKNI. The entire CDR3 reads CASSLIAKNIQYF. The complete variable domain, with remaining parts taken from reference TRBV2 and TRBJ2-4, reads EPEVTQTPSHQVTQMGQEVILRCVPISNHLYFYWYRQILGQKVEFLVSFYNNEISEKSEIFDDQFSVERPDGSNFTLKIRSTKLEDSAMYFCASSLIAKNIQYFGAGTRLSVL.

On this clone itself: Read coverage stops 3 residues before the CDR3 terminus; the germline J gene supplies the remainder. The chain combines TRBV30 with TRBJ2-7, with 7 bases matching TRBD2. This CDR3 contains 14 residues. V was clipped by 0 bases and J by 1 base; unmatched bases: 3. The germline gives CDR1 GTSNPN, CDR2 SVGIG (reference sequence). The CDR3 loop reads CAWSVSSGSYEQYF. Incomplete CDR3 DNA: TGTGCCTGGAGTGTGTCTAGCGGATCCTACGAG. Full variable domain (missing parts from reference TRBV30 and TRBJ2-7): SQTIHQWPATLVQPVGSPLSLECTVEGTSNPNLYWYRQAAGRGLQLLFYSVGIGQISSEVPQNLSASRPQDRQFILSSKKLLLSDSGFYLCAWSVSSGSYEQYFGPGTRLTVT.

For this clone: The read stops 3 residues short of the end of the CDR3; the missing end is completed from the germline J gene. This chain joins TRBV7-2 and TRBJ2-7; D is undetermined. This CDR3 spans 12 amino acids. Trimming removed 1 base from V and 4 bases from J, with 5 bases in between. Per germline, CDR1 SGHTA and CDR2 FQGNSA. The CDR3 here is CASSLEVYEQYF. CDR3 DNA, as far as it was read: TGTGCCAGCAGCTTAGAGGTTTACGAG.

As regards this clone: The read falls 3 residues short of the CDR3 end, and the missing part is taken from the germline J gene. The chain joins TRBV7-6 to TRBJ2-1, with no clear D. The CDR3 covers 13 residues. V shed 0 bases and J shed 6 bases, with 6 bases lying between them. CDR1 and CDR2 from the germline V gene are SGHVS and FNYEAQ. CDR3 amino acids: CASSLASGNEQFF. The part of the CDR3 DNA that was read is TGTGCCAGCAGCTTAGCCTCAGGCAATGAG.

About this clone itself: The CDR3 end is not reached by the read, which stops 3 residues before it; the germline J gene fills it in. The V gene is TRBV5-1, the J gene TRBJ2-7, with 7 bases aligning to TRBD2. This CDR3 has 14 amino acids. The V and J ends lost 4 bases and 3 bases, in that order; junction bases with no gene match: 7. In germline, CDR1 is SGHRS, CDR2 YFSETQ. CDR3 DNA (partial): TGCGCCAGCAGCCCCGGGACTACCCGCTACGAG. Translation gives CASSPGTTRYE. The full CDR3 protein is CASSPGTTRYEQYF.

Turning to this clone: The read comes to an end 3 residues before the CDR3 does, leaving the germline J gene to fill in the end. The chain uses TRBV30 and TRBJ1-2; D may be TRBD1 (6 bases). Trimming removed 3 bases at V and 4 bases at J, with 18 bases between. The CDR3 is 15 residues long. Looked up from germline, CDR1 is GTSNPN and CDR2 is SVGIG (reference sequence). This CDR3 reads CAWSVGGPLSYGYTF. The sequenced CDR3 bases are TGTGCCTGGAGCGTGGGGGGGCCGCTGAGCTATGGC. Filled out from reference TRBV30 and TRBJ1-2, the complete variable domain reads SQTIHQWPATLVQPVGSPLSLECTVEGTSNPNLYWYRQAAGRGLQLLFYSVGIGQISSEVPQNLSASRPQDRQFILSSKKLLLSDSGFYLCAWSVGGPLSYGYTFGSGTRLTVV.

With regard to this clone: The read finishes 3 residues shy of the CDR3 end, and the germline J gene is used to complete it. This sequence joins TRBV27 and TRBJ2-7; 9 bases map to TRBD1. Germline V gene sequence: CDR1 MNHEY, CDR2 SMNVEV (reference sequence). V shed 5 bases and J 3 bases; nucleotides not matched to a gene: 5. This CDR3 comprises 14 residues. This CDR3 reads CASSPRQGGYEQYF. The part of the CDR3 DNA that was read is TGTGCCAGCAGTCCCCGACAGGGGGGCTACGAG.

Remarks on this clone: The read gets to within 3 residues of the CDR3 end, and the germline J gene fills in the rest. The chain combines TRBV18 with TRBJ2-7, with a weak D call TRBD2 (6 bases). Germline V gene sequence: CDR1 KGHSH, CDR2 LQKENI. V gave up 2 bases and J gave up 5 bases, with 13 bases separating them. The CDR3 runs 14 residues. The sequenced part of the CDR3 DNA is TGTGCCAGCTCACCATCCGGGACTCCTAACGAG. Its protein is CASSPSGTPNE. The full CDR3 protein is CASSPSGTPNEQYF.

Concerning this clone: The read ends 3 residues shy of where the CDR3 ends; the end is completed using the germline J gene. The chain carries TRBV20-1 and TRBJ2-2, with 10 nucleotides matching TRBD1. The CDR3 is 14 residues long. Unmatched junction bases numbered 2, after V lost 3 bases and J lost 4 bases. Per the germline V gene, CDR1 is DFQATT and CDR2 is SNEGSKA (reference sequence). The sequenced part of the CDR3 DNA is TGCAGTGCTAGGGACAGGGGGGGCACCGGGGAG. It translates to CSARDRGGTGE. The full CDR3 protein is CSARDRGGTGELFF.

As for this clone: The read halts 3 residues ahead of the CDR3 end, with the missing end drawn from the germline J gene. The V call is TRBV19, the J call TRBJ2-1; maybe TRBD2 (5 bases). Per germline, CDR1 LNHDA and CDR2 SQIVND (reference sequence). V was trimmed by 4 bases and J by 5 bases, leaving 24 bases between them. The CDR3 is 18 residues long. CDR3 loop: CASSTNEVVSVVDNEQFF. The CDR3 DNA, read in part, is TGTGCCAGTAGTACGAATGAAGTGGTTAGCGTCGTCGACAATGAG. Looking up the rest from reference TRBV19 and TRBJ2-1 gives the full variable domain: DGGITQSPKYLFRKEGQNVTLSCEQNLNHDAMYWYRQDPGQGLRLIYYSQIVNDFQKGDIAEGYSVSREKKESFPLTVTSAQKNPTAFYLCASSTNEVVSVVDNEQFFGPGTRLTVL.

Comments on this clone: The DNA ends 3 residues before the CDR3 does, and the rest of the CDR3 is filled in from the germline J gene. The chain carries TRBV2 and TRBJ1-2; TRBD1 aligns across 7 bases. This CDR3 comprises 12 residues. V lost 6 bases, J lost 6 bases, and 4 bases stayed unmatched. Germline assignment: CDR1 SNHLY and CDR2 FYNNEI. The sequenced part of the CDR3 DNA is TGTGCCAGCAGGAGACAGGGCGATGGC. Amino acid sequence: CASRRQGDG. The full CDR3 protein is CASRRQGDGYTF. Variable domain in full (rest from reference TRBV2 and TRBJ1-2): EPEVTQTPSHQVTQMGQEVILRCVPISNHLYFYWYRQILGQKVEFLVSFYNNEISEKSEIFDDQFSVERPDGSNFTLKIRSTKLEDSAMYFCASRRQGDGYTFGSGTRLTVV.

The sequenced CDR3 bases are TGTGCCATCAGTGAGGGGCAGATGGGCTACGAG. This translates into CAISEGQMGYE. The complete CDR3 protein is CAISEGQMGYEQYF. The chain recombines TRBV10-3 with TRBJ2-7; no reliable D call. The CDR3 end falls 3 residues outside the read, so it is completed with the germline J gene. The V and J ends lost 2 bases and 3 bases respectively, with 11 bases between them. CDR1 ENHRY and CDR2 SYGVKD come from the germline V gene. CDR3 length: 14 amino acids.